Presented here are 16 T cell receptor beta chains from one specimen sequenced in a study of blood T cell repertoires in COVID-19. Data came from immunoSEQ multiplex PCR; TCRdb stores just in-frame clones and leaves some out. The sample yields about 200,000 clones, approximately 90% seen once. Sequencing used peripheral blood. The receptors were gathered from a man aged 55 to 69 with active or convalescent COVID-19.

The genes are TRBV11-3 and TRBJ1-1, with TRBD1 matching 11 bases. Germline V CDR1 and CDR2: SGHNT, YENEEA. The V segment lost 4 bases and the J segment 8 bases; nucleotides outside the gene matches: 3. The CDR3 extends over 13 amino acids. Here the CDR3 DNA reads TGTGCCAGCAGCTCAGGACAGGGGGCCGAAGCTTTCTTT. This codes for CASSSGQGAEAFF.

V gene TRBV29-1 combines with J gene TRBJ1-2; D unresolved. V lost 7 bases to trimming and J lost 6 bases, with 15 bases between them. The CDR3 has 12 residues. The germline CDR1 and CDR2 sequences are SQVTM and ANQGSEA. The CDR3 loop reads CSAGRGLDGYTF. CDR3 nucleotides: TGCAGCGCCGGGCGGGGATTAGATGGCTACACCTTC.

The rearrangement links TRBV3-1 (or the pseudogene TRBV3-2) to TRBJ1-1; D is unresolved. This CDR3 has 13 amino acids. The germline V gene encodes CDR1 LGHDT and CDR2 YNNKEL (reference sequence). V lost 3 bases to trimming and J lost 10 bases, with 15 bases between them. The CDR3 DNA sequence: TGTGCCAGCAGCCAGTTTGCGTCAACTCGAGCTTTCTTT. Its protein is CASSQFASTRAFF.

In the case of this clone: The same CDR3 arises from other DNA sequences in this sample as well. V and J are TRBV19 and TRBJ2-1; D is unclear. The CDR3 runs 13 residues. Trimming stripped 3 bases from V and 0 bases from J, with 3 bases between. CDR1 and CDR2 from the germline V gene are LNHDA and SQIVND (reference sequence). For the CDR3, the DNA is TGTGCCAGTAGTATTAGCTCCTACAATGAGCAGTTCTTC. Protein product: CASSISSYNEQFF.

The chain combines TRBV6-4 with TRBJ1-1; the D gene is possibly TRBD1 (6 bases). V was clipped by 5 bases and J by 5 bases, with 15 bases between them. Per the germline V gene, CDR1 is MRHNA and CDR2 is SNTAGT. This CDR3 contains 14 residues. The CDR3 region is CASSLRGGGTEAFF. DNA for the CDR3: TGTGCCAGCAGTTTAAGAGGGGGAGGGACTGAAGCTTTCTTT.

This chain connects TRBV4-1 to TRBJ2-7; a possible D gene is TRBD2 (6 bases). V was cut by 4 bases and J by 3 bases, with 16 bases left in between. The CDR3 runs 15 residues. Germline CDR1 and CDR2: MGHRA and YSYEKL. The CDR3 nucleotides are TGCGCCAGCAGCCCTGGGGACTCAGGCGGCTACGAGCAGTACTTC. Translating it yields CASSPGDSGGYEQYF.

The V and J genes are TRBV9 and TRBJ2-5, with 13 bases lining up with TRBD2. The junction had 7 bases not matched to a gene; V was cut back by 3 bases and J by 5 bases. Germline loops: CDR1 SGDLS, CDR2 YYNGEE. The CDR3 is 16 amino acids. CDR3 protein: CASSAGGLAGWETQYF. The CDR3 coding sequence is TGTGCCAGCAGCGCTGGGGGACTAGCGGGGTGGGAGACCCAGTACTTC.

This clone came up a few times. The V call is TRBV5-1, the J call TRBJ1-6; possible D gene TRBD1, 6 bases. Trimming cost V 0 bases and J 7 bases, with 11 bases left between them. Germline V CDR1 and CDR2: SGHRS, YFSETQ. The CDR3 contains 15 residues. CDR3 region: CASSLAGAQNSPLHF. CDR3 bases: TGCGCCAGCAGCTTGGCAGGGGCGCAAAATTCACCCCTCCACTTT.

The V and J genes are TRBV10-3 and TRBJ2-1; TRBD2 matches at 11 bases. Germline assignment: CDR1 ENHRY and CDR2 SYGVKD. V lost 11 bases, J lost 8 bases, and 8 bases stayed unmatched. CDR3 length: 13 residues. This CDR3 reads CAGSSGGADEQFF. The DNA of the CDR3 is TGTGCCGGTAGTAGCGGGGGGGCCGATGAGCAGTTCTTC.

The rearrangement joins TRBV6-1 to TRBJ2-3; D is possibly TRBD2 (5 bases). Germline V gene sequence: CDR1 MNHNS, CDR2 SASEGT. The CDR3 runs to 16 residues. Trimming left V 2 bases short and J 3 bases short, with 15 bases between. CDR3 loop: CASSEMPAPGTDTQYF. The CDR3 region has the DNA TGTGCCAGCAGTGAAATGCCAGCGCCGGGGACAGATACGCAGTATTTT.

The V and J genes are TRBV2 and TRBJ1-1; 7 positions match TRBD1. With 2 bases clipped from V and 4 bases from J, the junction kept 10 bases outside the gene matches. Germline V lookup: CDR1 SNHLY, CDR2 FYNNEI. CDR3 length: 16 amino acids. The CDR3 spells CASSERQGNPSTEAFF. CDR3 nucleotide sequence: TGTGCCAGCAGTGAACGACAGGGAAACCCTAGCACTGAAGCTTTCTTT.

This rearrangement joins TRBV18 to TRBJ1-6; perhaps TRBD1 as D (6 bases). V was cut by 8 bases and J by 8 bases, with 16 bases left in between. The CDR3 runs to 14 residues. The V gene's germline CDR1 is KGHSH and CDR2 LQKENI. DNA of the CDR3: TGTGCCAGCACCCTACAGGGAGTTGATTCACCCCTCCACTTT. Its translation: CASTLQGVDSPLHF.

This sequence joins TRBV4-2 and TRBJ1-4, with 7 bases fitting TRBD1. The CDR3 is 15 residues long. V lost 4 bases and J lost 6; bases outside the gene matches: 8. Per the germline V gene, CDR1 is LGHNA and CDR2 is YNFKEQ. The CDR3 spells CASSRTGDSDEKLFF. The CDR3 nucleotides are TGTGCCAGCAGCCGAACGGGGGACAGCGATGAAAAACTGTTTTTT.

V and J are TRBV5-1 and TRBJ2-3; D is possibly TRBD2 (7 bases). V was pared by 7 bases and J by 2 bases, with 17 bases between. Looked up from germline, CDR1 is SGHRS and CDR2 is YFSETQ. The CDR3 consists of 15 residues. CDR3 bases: TGCGCCAGCTCGAGGGGGGGTGTCCACACAGATACGCAGTATTTT. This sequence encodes CASSRGGVHTDTQYF.

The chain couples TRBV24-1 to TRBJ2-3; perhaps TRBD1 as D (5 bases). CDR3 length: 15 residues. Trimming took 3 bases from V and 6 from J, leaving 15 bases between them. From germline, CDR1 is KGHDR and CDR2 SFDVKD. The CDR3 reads CATSDGAKGVDTQYF. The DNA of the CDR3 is TGTGCCACCAGTGATGGGGCTAAAGGGGTGGATACGCAGTATTTT.

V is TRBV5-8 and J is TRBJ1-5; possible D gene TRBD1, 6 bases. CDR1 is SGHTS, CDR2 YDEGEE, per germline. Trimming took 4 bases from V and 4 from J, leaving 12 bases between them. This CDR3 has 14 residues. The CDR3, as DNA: TGTGCCAGCAGCAGTACAGGGCGAAATCAGCCCCAGCATTTT. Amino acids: CASSSTGRNQPQHF.